The rows below give T cell receptor beta chains drawn from one sample of a study of blood T cell repertoires in COVID-19. TCRdb's copy holds only in-frame clones and misses some; the assay was immunoSEQ multiplex PCR. The sample lists a few hundred thousand clones; roughly nine tenths were seen once. Sequencing was performed on PBMCs or T cells enriched from blood (not recorded which). Receptor source: a woman under 40 who had recovered from COVID-19. Each CDR3 is given with its conserved first and last residue. A D gene is named only where the DNA matches it firmly. Not every row has a clone size; where given, it reads once, few, many or a size class.

V gene	clone size	J gene	D gene	CDR3 protein	CDR3 DNA
TRBV7-2	NA	TRBJ1-4	NA	CASSARGMIGKLFF	TGTGCCAGCAGCGCGAGGGGGATGATTGGAAAACTGTTTTTT
TRBV6-1	NA	TRBJ1-5	NA	CASSEGPGLNQPQHF	TGTGCCAGCAGTGAAGGACCGGGACTCAATCAGCCCCAGCATTTT
TRBV10-1	NA	TRBJ1-1	TRBD1	CASSAGTGGTEAFF	TGCGCCAGCAGTGCCGGGACAGGGGGCACTGAAGCTTTCTTT
TRBV7-3	NA	TRBJ2-5	NA	CASSLWAEETQYF	TGTGCCAGCAGCCTATGGGCAGAAGAGACCCAGTACTTC
TRBV5-1	NA	TRBJ1-3	NA	CASSWGDRGTIYF	TGCGCCAGCAGCTGGGGAGACCGGGGCACCATATATTTT
TRBV5-5	NA	TRBJ1-3	NA	CASSLQGAGNTIYF	TGTGCCAGCAGCTTACAGGGCGCGGGAAACACCATATATTTT
TRBV11-2	NA	TRBJ2-5	TRBD1	CASSPGTDPQETQYF	TGTGCCAGCAGCCCCGGGACAGACCCTCAAGAGACCCAGTACTTC
TRBV4-1	once	TRBJ2-7	TRBD1	CASSQDAGQGDEQYF	TGCGCCAGCAGCCAAGATGCGGGACAGGGGGACGAGCAGTACTTC
TRBV5-6	NA	TRBJ2-5	TRBD1	CASTTGVRETQYF	TGTGCTTCCACGACAGGGGTGAGGGAGACCCAGTACTTC
TRBV19	NA	TRBJ2-5	TRBD1	CASSTTGTGSRSGQETQYF	TGTGCCAGTAGTACCACAGGGACAGGGAGTCGGAGCGGGCAAGAGACCCAGTACTTC
TRBV7-2	few	TRBJ1-2	NA	CASSLAGGTYFNYGYTF	TGTGCCAGCAGCTTAGCTGGGGGGACTTACTTTAACTATGGCTACACCTTC
TRBV9	NA	TRBJ1-2	NA	CASSVQGLDYGYTF	TGTGCCAGCAGCGTACAGGGTTTGGACTATGGCTACACCTTC
TRBV9	NA	TRBJ2-3	NA	CASSVVPGNTDTQYF	TGTGCCAGCAGCGTAGTTCCGGGGAACACAGATACGCAGTATTTT
TRBV27	NA	TRBJ1-2	TRBD1	CASSLRQGAVGGYTF	TGTGCCAGCAGTTTGCGACAGGGGGCGGTGGGTGGCTACACCTTC
TRBV7-2	once	TRBJ2-5	TRBD2	CASSLDRGGTETQYF	TGTGCCAGCAGCTTAGACCGGGGGGGCACAGAGACCCAGTACTTC
TRBV30	NA	TRBJ1-6	NA	CACSVGDNSPLHF	TGTGCCTGTTCGGTGGGAGATAATTCACCCCTCCACTTT
TRBV19	NA	TRBJ1-1	TRBD1	CASSADRGNTEAFF	TGTGCCAGTAGTGCAGACAGGGGGAACACTGAAGCTTTCTTT
TRBV2	NA	TRBJ1-1	TRBD1	CASTSGQGITEAFF	TGTGCCAGCACCTCCGGACAGGGGATCACTGAAGCTTTCTTT
TRBV5-1	NA	TRBJ1-1	TRBD1	CASRSTGRRAFF	TGCGCCAGCAGATCGACAGGGCGCCGAGCTTTCTTT
TRBV28	NA	TRBJ1-1	NA	CASSRENTEAFF	TGTGCCAGCAGCAGGGAGAACACTGAAGCTTTCTTT
TRBV6-2/TRBV6-3	NA	TRBJ1-1	TRBD1	CASSRQGAGNTEAFF	TGTGCCAGCAGTCGACAGGGGGCAGGGAACACTGAAGCTTTCTTT
TRBV30	NA	TRBJ1-1	TRBD1	CAWGQGEVGVNTEAFF	TGTGCCTGGGGACAGGGCGAAGTTGGCGTGAACACTGAAGCTTTCTTT
TRBV25-1	NA	TRBJ1-6	TRBD1	CASSGGQGFAPLHF	TGTGCCAGCAGTGGGGGACAGGGTTTTGCACCCCTCCACTTT
TRBV6-7	NA	TRBJ1-3	TRBD1	CARKKDRDRNIPSGNTIYF	TGTGCCCGAAAGAAGGACCGGGACAGAAACATTCCCTCTGGAAACACCATATATTTT
TRBV5-4	NA	TRBJ1-4	TRBD1	CASSWPGGEKLFF	TGTGCCAGCAGCTGGCCAGGGGGCGAAAAACTGTTTTTT
TRBV7-2	NA	TRBJ2-5	TRBD2	CASSQGRLAGVETQYF	TGTGCCAGCAGCCAAGGGCGGCTAGCGGGGGTTGAGACCCAGTACTTC
TRBV5-5	NA	TRBJ2-1	NA	CASSLLPVQFF	TGTGCCAGCAGCTTGTTGCCAGTACAGTTCTTC
TRBV30	NA	TRBJ1-1	NA	CAWKRGGNTEAFF	TGTGCCTGGAAAAGGGGCGGGAACACTGAAGCTTTCTTT
TRBV6-2/TRBV6-3	few	TRBJ1-5	NA	CASSPDTGNQPQHF	TGTGCCAGCAGCCCCGATACAGGGAATCAGCCCCAGCATTTT
TRBV18	NA	TRBJ2-1	NA	CASSPVSGGAGGEQFF	TGTGCCAGCTCACCAGTCAGTGGGGGGGCCGGTGGTGAGCAGTTCTTC
TRBV10-3	few	TRBJ1-6	TRBD1	CAIRGGQGDNSPLHF	TGTGCCATCAGGGGAGGACAGGGGGATAATTCACCCCTCCACTTT
TRBV30	NA	TRBJ2-5	NA	CAWATGPGGTQYF	TGTGCCTGGGCAACAGGGCCGGGAGGGACCCAGTACTTC
TRBV27	once	TRBJ1-1	NA	CASSLFWLDSRNTEAFF	TGTGCCAGCAGTTTATTTTGGCTTGACAGTCGGAACACTGAAGCTTTCTTT
TRBV19	few	TRBJ2-1	TRBD1	CASSKTRTGGRPANEQFF	TGTGCCAGTAGTAAGACCCGGACAGGGGGCCGACCGGCCAATGAGCAGTTCTTC
TRBV30	few	TRBJ1-2	NA	CAWSAPRRTF	TGTGCCTGGAGTGCCCCTCGTCGCACCTTC
TRBV6-5	NA	TRBJ1-6	NA	CASRGDGGGHSPLHF	TGTGCCAGCAGAGGGGATGGGGGGGGGCATTCACCCCTCCACTTT
TRBV7-9	NA	TRBJ2-7	TRBD1	CAGQGISYEQYF	TGTGCCGGACAGGGGATCTCCTACGAGCAGTACTTC
TRBV3-1/TRBV3-2	few	TRBJ1-1	NA	CASSQVRGGNTEAFF	TGTGCCAGCAGCCAGGTTAGGGGGGGAAACACTGAAGCTTTCTTT
TRBV30	NA	TRBJ2-7	NA	CAWSVIGQPLGEQYF	TGTGCCTGGAGTGTAATCGGACAGCCTTTGGGCGAGCAGTACTTC
TRBV7-3	NA	TRBJ1-1	TRBD1	CASSQQGGTEAFF	TGTGCCAGCAGCCAACAGGGGGGGACTGAAGCTTTCTTT
TRBV10-3	NA	TRBJ1-4	TRBD1	CAIRSGTGDEKLFF	TGTGCCATCAGATCCGGGACAGGGGATGAAAAACTGTTTTTT
TRBV6-2/TRBV6-3	once	TRBJ2-7	TRBD2	CASSYGLAGPAGGEQYF	TGTGCCAGCAGTTACGGACTAGCGGGGCCCGCTGGCGGGGAGCAGTACTTC
TRBV4-3	NA	TRBJ2-3	TRBD2	CASSQAPHTSGTQYF	TGCGCCAGCAGCCAAGCCCCACACACTAGCGGAACGCAGTATTTT